The next 32 T cell receptor beta chains were all read from a single sample in a study of OX40 agonist ivuxolimab in advanced cancers. Assay: immunoSEQ multiplex PCR; the TCRdb copy retains only in-frame clones and omits some. The sample consists of about 55,000 clones, 77% of them appearing once. Sequences were derived from CD4+ or CD8+ T cells sorted from blood, sampled in a trial of the OX40 agonist ivuxolimab. Receptor source: an adult with an advanced solid tumor such as melanoma, head and neck, liver or kidney cancer.

V and J are TRBV19 and TRBJ2-7; 12 bases are a match to TRBD2. Germline V gives CDR1 LNHDA, CDR2 SQIVND (reference sequence). This CDR3 is built from 16 residues. The V segment lost 5 bases and the J segment 0 bases; nucleotides outside the gene matches: 5. The CDR3: CASSPSTSGGSYEQYF. The CDR3 DNA reads TGTGCCAGTAGTCCCTCGACTAGCGGGGGCTCCTACGAGCAGTACTTC.

The gene calls are TRBV7-2 and TRBJ2-7; TRBD2 matches at 14 bases. Germline CDR1 is SGHTA and CDR2 is FQGNSA. V dropped 8 bases and J dropped 3; count of bases not matched to a gene: 6. The CDR3 runs to 15 residues. CDR3 sequence reads: CASSGLAGEYYEQYF. CDR3 nucleotide sequence: TGTGCCAGCTCGGGACTAGCGGGAGAATACTACGAGCAGTACTTC.

Notes on this clone: This sample also contains other DNA sequences that code for the same CDR3. The chain employs TRBV5-1 and TRBJ2-3; 9 bases are shared with TRBD2. CDR1 and CDR2 from the germline V gene are SGHRS and YFSETQ. Losses at the gene ends were 0 bases for V and 6 bases for J; bases not matched to a gene: 2. This CDR3 has 14 amino acids. The CDR3 reads CASSLASGTDTQYF. In nucleotides, the CDR3 is TGCGCCAGCAGCTTGGCTAGCGGGACGGATACGCAGTATTTT.

V is TRBV5-8 and J is TRBJ1-2, with a weak D call TRBD1 (5 bases). The CDR3 is 14 amino acids. Trimming took off 2 bases at V and 4 bases at J, with 12 bases between the two ends. From germline, CDR1 is SGHTS and CDR2 YDEGEE. Here the CDR3 DNA reads TGTGCCAGCAGCTTTCCGACAGCAGTCTATGGCTACACCTTC. It translates to CASSFPTAVYGYTF.

The CDR3 nucleotides read TGTGCCAGCAGCCAAGTACAGGGGTACGATGAGCAGTTCTTC. This gives the protein CASSQVQGYDEQFF. The V gene is TRBV7-2, the J gene TRBJ2-1, with 7 bases lining up with TRBD1. J gave up 8 bases and V 5 bases, and 9 bases lay outside the gene matches. This CDR3 contains 14 residues. The germline V gene has CDR1 SGHTA and CDR2 FQGNSA. Filled out from reference TRBV7-2 and TRBJ2-1, the complete variable domain reads GAGVSQSPSNKVTEKGKDVELRCDPISGHTALYWYRQSLGQGLEFLIYFQGNSAPDKSGLPSDRFSAERTGGSVSTLTIQRTQQEDSAVYLCASSQVQGYDEQFFGPGTRLTVL.

This sequence joins TRBV19 and TRBJ1-1; unclear D gene. The V gene lost 1 base and the J gene lost 10 bases, with 13 bases spanning the gap. There are 13 residues in the CDR3. Germline V gene lookup returns CDR1 LNHDA and CDR2 SQIVND (reference sequence). CDR3 nucleotide sequence: TGTGCCAGTAGTATAGGAAGGGAGGGAACAGCTTTCTTT. It encodes CASSIGREGTAFF.

The chain links TRBV29-1 to TRBJ2-5, with D tentatively TRBD2 (6 bases). The CDR3 contains 12 residues. V was pared by 7 bases and J by 4 bases, with 13 bases between. Germline CDR1 SQVTM, CDR2 ANQGSEA. Here the CDR3 reads CSGSGGGETQYF. CDR3 nucleotide sequence: TGCAGCGGGTCCGGGGGTGGAGAGACCCAGTACTTC.

This clone is termed medium-sized. The chain employs TRBV19 and TRBJ1-5, with D tentatively TRBD1 (5 bases). V was trimmed by 3 bases and J by 1 base, leaving 10 bases between them. The CDR3 length is 15 residues. The V gene's germline CDR1 is LNHDA and CDR2 SQIVND (reference sequence). CDR3 DNA: TGTGCCAGTAGTATGGGGGGGTTCAGCAATCAGCCCCAGCATTTT. Translating gives CASSMGGFSNQPQHF.

The table lists this clone with a count of one. The J gene is TRBJ2-1, the V gene TRBV19; TRBD2 matches at 11 bases. V dropped 5 bases and J dropped 2; count of bases not matched to a gene: 5. Germline values: CDR1 LNHDA, CDR2 SQIVND (reference sequence). CDR3 size: 16 residues. CDR3 nucleotide sequence: TGTGCCAGTAGTTTTACTAGCGGGGGAGCCTACAATGAGCAGTTCTTC. Its translation is CASSFTSGGAYNEQFF.

The rearrangement links TRBV7-6 to TRBJ1-1; 7 nucleotides agree with TRBD1. The germline V gene encodes CDR1 SGHVS and CDR2 FNYEAQ. The CDR3 loop spans 14 amino acids. V trimming: 1 base; J trimming: 5 bases; junction bases outside the gene matches: 4. CDR3 sequence reads: CASSLGGTVTEAFF. In DNA, the CDR3 is TGTGCCAGCAGCTTAGGAGGGACAGTAACTGAAGCTTTCTTT.

The CDR3 region is CASSYPGGRNTEAFF. CDR3 coding DNA: TGTGCCAGCAGCTACCCAGGGGGACGGAACACTGAAGCTTTCTTT. The chain has TRBV7-9 and TRBJ1-1, with 7 bases aligning to TRBD1. V was pared by 4 bases and J by 1 base, with 6 bases of the junction left unmatched. The length of the CDR3 is 15 residues. The germline CDR1 and CDR2 sequences are SEHNR and FQNEAQ (reference sequence).

This clone was seen a few times. Other DNA sequences of this sample code for an identical CDR3. J is TRBJ2-5 and V is TRBV5-6; no clear D. CDR3 length equals 11 residues. Trimming cost V 1 base and J 5 bases, with 3 bases left between them. Germline CDR1 reads SGHDT; CDR2 reads YYEEEE. The CDR3 DNA reads TGTGCCAGCAGCTTGAGGGAGACCCAGTACTTC. This sequence encodes CASSLRETQYF.

The V gene is TRBV5-6, the J gene TRBJ2-1, with D possibly matching TRBD2 (5 bases). From germline, CDR1 is SGHDT and CDR2 YYEEEE. Deletions cut 1 base from V and 0 bases from J, with 8 bases between. CDR3 length: 15 residues. For the CDR3, the DNA is TGTGCCAGCAGCTTGCCGGGGAGCTCCTACAATGAGCAGTTCTTC. It translates to CASSLPGSSYNEQFF.

This clone has a single count. The CDR3 coding sequence is TGTGCCAGCAGCTTAGATGGACAGCGCCCAAGGTACTTC. Amino acid sequence: CASSLDGQRPRYF. The rearrangement links TRBV7-2 to TRBJ2-7; a weak D match, TRBD1 (6 bases). CDR3 length: 13 amino acids. CDR1 and CDR2 (germline): SGHTA, FQGNSA. Trimming took off 1 base at V and 12 bases at J, with 16 bases between the two ends.

The chain carries TRBV5-1 and TRBJ2-1; D may be TRBD2 (5 bases). The germline CDR1 and CDR2 sequences are SGHRS and YFSETQ. This CDR3 spans 13 amino acids. V shed 0 bases and J shed 7 bases, with 8 bases lying between them. The CDR3 sequence is CASSLGGWNEQFF. DNA of the CDR3: TGCGCCAGCAGCTTGGGAGGGTGGAATGAGCAGTTCTTC.

The V call is TRBV5-1, the J call TRBJ2-5; D unclear. The CDR3 totals 12 residues. Trimming stripped 2 bases from V and 2 bases from J, with 4 bases between. The germline V gene has CDR1 SGHRS and CDR2 YFSETQ. The CDR3, as DNA: TGCGCCAGCAGCTTACAGCAAGAGACCCAGTACTTC. This translates into CASSLQQETQYF.

V gene TRBV18 combines with J gene TRBJ1-4, with D perhaps matching TRBD1 (5 bases). Trimming cost V 2 bases and J 2 bases, with 12 bases left between them. CDR3 size: 16 residues. CDR1 and CDR2 (germline): KGHSH, LQKENI. The CDR3 coding sequence is TGTGCCAGCTCACCAATAACAGGCGCCACTAATGAAAAACTGTTTTTT. This gives the protein CASSPITGATNEKLFF.

J is TRBJ1-3 and V is TRBV4-1; 9 nucleotides line up with TRBD1. From germline, CDR1 is MGHRA and CDR2 YSYEKL. Trimming took 4 bases from V and 10 from J; bases not matched to a gene: 8. CDR3 length: 14 amino acids. The CDR3: CASSPRDREGTIYF. The CDR3, as DNA: TGCGCCAGCAGCCCCCGGGACAGGGAGGGAACCATATATTTT.

This clone came up a few times. The CDR3 loop reads CASSQDWVTNVLTF. The CDR3 DNA reads TGCGCCAGCAGCCAAGATTGGGTGACCAACGTCCTGACTTTC. V usage is TRBV4-1 and J usage is TRBJ2-6, with D unclear. The CDR3 extends over 14 amino acids. Germline V CDR1 and CDR2: MGHRA, YSYEKL. Between the trimmed V and J ends, which lost 0 bases and 8 bases, there was a span of 8 bases.

Written as DNA, the CDR3 is TGTGCCAGCAGCTTTGAGTATACGCTCAGACCTCTATTGAATTCACCCCTCCACTTT. This encodes CASSFEYTLRPLLNSPLHF. The gene calls are TRBV5-8 and TRBJ1-6; D call uncertain. This CDR3 contains 19 residues. Trimming removed 2 bases at V and 7 bases at J, with 25 bases between. CDR1 and CDR2 (germline): SGHTS, YDEGEE.

The chain carries TRBV5-4 and TRBJ1-2; the D gene is possibly TRBD1 (5 bases). With 4 bases removed from V and 3 bases from J, the gap between germline ends came to 13 bases. CDR3 length: 14 amino acids. Germline V gives CDR1 SGHNT, CDR2 YYREEE (reference sequence). The CDR3 sequence: CASSIEGRDYGYTF. The CDR3 DNA sequence: TGTGCCAGCAGCATCGAGGGACGAGACTATGGCTACACCTTC. Based on the CDR3 plus reference TRBV5-4 and TRBJ1-2, the full variable domain is ETGVTQSPTHLIKTRGQQVTLRCSSQSGHNTVSWYQQALGQGPQFIFQYYREEENGRGNFPPRFSGLQFPNYSSELNVNALELDDSALYLCASSIEGRDYGYTFGSGTRLTVV.

The rearrangement links TRBV7-2 to TRBJ2-2; TRBD2 aligns across 7 bases. This CDR3 contains 17 residues. Trimming removed 2 bases from V and 4 bases from J; junction bases left unmatched: 10. Germline V lookup: CDR1 SGHTA, CDR2 FQGNSA. The CDR3 is CASSLRVRGEATGELFF. DNA for the CDR3: TGTGCCAGCAGCTTACGGGTTCGGGGGGAGGCCACCGGGGAGCTGTTTTTT.

J is TRBJ1-1 and V is TRBV5-1; tentatively, D is TRBD1 (6 bases). The germline V and J ends were trimmed by 4 bases and 3 bases, with 16 bases remaining between them. The CDR3 length is 15 residues. Germline values: CDR1 SGHRS, CDR2 YFSETQ. Here the CDR3 DNA reads TGCGCCAGCAGCCCGTTATGGGGGGCGGACACTGAAGCTTTCTTT. Translated: CASSPLWGADTEAFF.

The V gene is TRBV18, the J gene TRBJ1-5; D is possibly TRBD1 (6 bases). The CDR3 is made up of 21 amino acids. Germline CDR1 reads KGHSH; CDR2 reads LQKENI. The germline V and J ends were trimmed by 4 bases and 5 bases, with 33 bases remaining between them. The CDR3 spells CASSQNPLTGSYTVLDQPQHF. CDR3 DNA sequence: TGTGCCAGCTCACAAAATCCTTTAACAGGGTCTTATACGGTTTTGGATCAGCCCCAGCATTTT.

The sample holds a few counts of this clone. The V gene is TRBV6-1, the J gene TRBJ1-2; D may be TRBD1 (5 bases). V was shortened by 2 bases and J by 2 bases, with 6 bases between the two germline ends. Per the germline V gene, CDR1 is MNHNS and CDR2 is SASEGT. The CDR3 extends over 13 amino acids. The CDR3 loop is CASSEKGNYGYTF. In DNA form, the CDR3 reads TGTGCCAGCAGTGAAAAGGGGAACTATGGCTACACCTTC.

The chain links TRBV5-1 to TRBJ2-1; possibly TRBD1 for D (6 bases). Germline loops: CDR1 SGHRS, CDR2 YFSETQ. The CDR3 loop spans 14 amino acids. Trimming removed 4 bases from V and 1 base from J, with 9 bases in between. CDR3 in amino acids: CASSPGQSYNEQFF. CDR3 coding DNA: TGCGCCAGCAGCCCAGGACAGTCCTACAATGAGCAGTTCTTC.

CDR3: CASSPKVRTGKMNTEAFF. The CDR3 DNA follows: TGTGCCAGCAGCCCGAAGGTGAGGACAGGCAAAATGAACACTGAAGCTTTCTTT. This chain links TRBV7-9 with TRBJ1-1, with 7 nucleotides matching TRBD1. Germline V gives CDR1 SEHNR, CDR2 FQNEAQ (reference sequence). Unmatched junction bases numbered 15, after V lost 5 bases and J lost 0 bases. This CDR3 is built from 18 residues.

This clone occurred once. The rearrangement links TRBV5-6 to TRBJ2-7; 9 bases agree with TRBD1. CDR3 length: 15 amino acids. Trimming at V came to 1 base and at J to 4 bases, leaving 6 bases not matched to a gene. Per the germline V gene, CDR1 is SGHDT and CDR2 is YYEEEE. Here the CDR3 reads CASSLRGQGLYEQYF. In DNA, the CDR3 is TGTGCCAGCAGCTTGAGGGGACAGGGTTTGTACGAGCAGTACTTC.

The V call is TRBV7-2, the J call TRBJ2-7, with D maybe TRBD2 (6 bases). Germline CDR1 reads SGHTA; CDR2 reads FQGNSA. The CDR3 has 16 amino acids. V was shortened by 1 base and J by 6 bases, with 19 bases between the two germline ends. Here the CDR3 reads CASSLDQGRTRGEQYF. In nucleotides, the CDR3 is TGTGCCAGCAGCTTAGATCAAGGGAGGACTCGGGGCGAGCAGTACTTC. Full variable domain (rest looked up from reference TRBV7-2 and TRBJ2-7): GAGVSQSPSNKVTEKGKDVELRCDPISGHTALYWYRQSLGQGLEFLIYFQGNSAPDKSGLPSDRFSAERTGGSVSTLTIQRTQQEDSAVYLCASSLDQGRTRGEQYFGPGTRLTVT.

The genes are TRBV2 and TRBJ2-7, with no clear D. CDR1 and CDR2 (germline): SNHLY, FYNNEI. The CDR3 has 13 residues. The V end was cut by 3 bases, the J end by 3 bases, with 9 bases between. CDR3: CASSEEWGYEQYF. DNA of the CDR3: TGTGCCAGCAGTGAGGAGTGGGGCTACGAGCAGTACTTC.

The chain carries TRBV7-2 and TRBJ2-7; 7 nucleotides agree with TRBD1. V dropped 6 bases and J dropped 0; count of bases not matched to a gene: 14. The CDR3 has 17 amino acids. The germline V gene encodes CDR1 SGHTA and CDR2 FQGNSA. This CDR3 is CASRGTVKQSYSYEQYF. CDR3 DNA sequence: TGTGCCAGCAGAGGGACAGTCAAGCAATCCTACTCCTACGAGCAGTACTTC.

This clone was detected only a few times. The J gene is TRBJ1-6, the V gene TRBV5-1; 10 bases match TRBD1. Germline V gene lookup returns CDR1 SGHRS and CDR2 YFSETQ. The junction had 23 bases not matched to a gene; V was cut back by 5 bases and J by 9 bases. The CDR3 runs to 20 residues. CDR3 protein: CASRVSWTGGNLDGVSPLHF. DNA of the CDR3: TGCGCCAGCAGGGTCTCGTGGACAGGGGGTAATCTTGACGGGGTTTCACCCCTCCACTTT. The full variable domain, completed using reference TRBV5-1 and TRBJ1-6, is KAGVTQTPRYLIKTRGQQVTLSCSPISGHRSVSWYQQTPGQGLQFLFEYFSETQRNKGNFPGRFSGRQFSNSRSEMNVSTLELGDSALYLCASRVSWTGGNLDGVSPLHFGNGTRLTVT.